The clone carrying this T cell receptor beta chain was seen a few times. Profiling relied on immunoSEQ multiplex PCR, and the TCRdb table lists in-frame clones only, not all of them. The table records approximately 150,000 clones, approximately 94% of them present only once. The CDR3 spans 16 residues. Deletions cut 0 bases from V and 7 bases from J, with 22 bases between. From germline, CDR1 is SQVTM and CDR2 ANQGSEA. The data derive from a study of T cell responses to AZD1222 COVID-19 vaccine. This rearrangement joins TRBV29-1 to TRBJ2-7; D is perhaps TRBD1 (6 bases). The sequencing here drew on peripheral blood, taken on day 0 of AZD1222 vaccination. The TCR was taken from an adult in good health. The CDR3 DNA is TGCAGCGTTGAAGATCTCTCACAGGGCCCTTTGGGGGAGCAGTACTTC. The encoded protein is CSVEDLSQGPLGEQYF.